The rows below give T cell receptor beta chains drawn from one sample of a study of T cell repertoires in cytomegalovirus infection. TCRdb fed the reads into MiXCR, producing one record per CDR3 protein. Of approximately 1,000,000 distinct CDR3 sequences in the sample, roughly 30% were seen once. Their target antigens are unknown. This specimen was cultured CD8+ T cells from PBMCs, taken from culture after CMV antigen stimulation. These receptor sequences come from a human donor in good health (CMV status not recorded). Some clones in this sample may be carry-over from other donors' samples. The conserved cysteine and the conserved F or W are not part of the CDR3 here. Size is stated for part of the rows, as once, few or many counts, or as a class when the clone is expanded.

abundance	v_gene	j_gene	CDR3aa
-	TRBV7-6	TRBJ2-2	ASSLVGQGDLLRTGELF
-	TRBV6-6	TRBJ1-6	ASSYPLNSPGQGPYNSPLH
-	TRBV4-1	TRBJ2-3	ASSQAATGLDTDTQY
few	TRBV2	TRBJ2-7	ASSELAGVHEQY
many	TRBV7-8	TRBJ2-1	ASSYHLAGRYNEQF
-	TRBV27	TRBJ2-7	ASRGGTGGSYEQY
-	TRBV10-3	TRBJ2-7	AISVRRPSSYEQY
-	TRBV7-6	TRBJ2-5	ASSLLSGGFPGETQY
few	TRBV6-1	TRBJ1-5	ASSPLTNQPQH
many	TRBV7-8	TRBJ1-1	ASSLDNRRDGTEAF
few	TRBV27	TRBJ2-7	ASSATGVFYEQY
-	TRBV13	TRBJ2-7	ASSSRDSDWEAYEQY
-	TRBV12-5	TRBJ2-7	ASGPGGAYEQY
-	TRBV27	TRBJ2-5	ASSSLDRGVLGETQY
few	TRBV5-1	TRBJ2-1	ASSLGTGLREQF
-	TRBV10-3	TRBJ2-1	AIIRPRRWQF
-	TRBV6-1	TRBJ2-7	ASSEAVGRARVYEQY
few	TRBV6-2/TRBV6-3	TRBJ1-5	ASSYAKQPQH
-	TRBV20-1	TRBJ1-5	SAGHLPDSHQPQH
few	TRBV19	TRBJ1-2	ASSLGGTDNYGYT
-	TRBV19	TRBJ2-1	ASSPQDGGFRNEQF
many	TRBV7-8	TRBJ2-1	ASSLGGTRVNEQF
-	TRBV10-3	TRBJ1-1	AISESGNTEAF
few	TRBV7-6	TRBJ1-1	ASSFPNSPNTEAF
-	TRBV12-3/TRBV12-4	TRBJ2-1	ASPSGQGPTVFNEQF
-	TRBV4-3	TRBJ1-1	ASDRTVRTEAF
-	TRBV3-1	TRBJ2-1	ASMGDLSYNEQF
-	TRBV29-1	TRBJ1-2	SVGPGGNGYT
-	TRBV29-1	TRBJ1-1	SADMNTEAF
many	TRBV7-8	TRBJ2-5	ASRRLAGGKETQY
few	TRBV7-9	TRBJ1-1	ASSLGTGGEAF
-	TRBV6-5	TRBJ1-6	ASSTRDSPLH
-	TRBV4-1	TRBJ2-2	ASSTPGLGTGELF
few	TRBV6-1	TRBJ1-2	ASSGLLDRRDGYT
few	TRBV6-1	TRBJ1-5	ASSELHGVGNQPQH
once	TRBV20-1	TRBJ1-5	SALAIRAYNQPQH
few	TRBV27	TRBJ2-4	ASSSRQGKGKNIQY
-	TRBV4-1	TRBJ1-1	ASSRPQGADTEAF
-	TRBV19	TRBJ2-2	ASSIEETYTGELF
-	TRBV6-1	TRBJ2-2	ASSRGISANTGELF
-	TRBV4-1	TRBJ2-5	ASSQEMVGVILETQY